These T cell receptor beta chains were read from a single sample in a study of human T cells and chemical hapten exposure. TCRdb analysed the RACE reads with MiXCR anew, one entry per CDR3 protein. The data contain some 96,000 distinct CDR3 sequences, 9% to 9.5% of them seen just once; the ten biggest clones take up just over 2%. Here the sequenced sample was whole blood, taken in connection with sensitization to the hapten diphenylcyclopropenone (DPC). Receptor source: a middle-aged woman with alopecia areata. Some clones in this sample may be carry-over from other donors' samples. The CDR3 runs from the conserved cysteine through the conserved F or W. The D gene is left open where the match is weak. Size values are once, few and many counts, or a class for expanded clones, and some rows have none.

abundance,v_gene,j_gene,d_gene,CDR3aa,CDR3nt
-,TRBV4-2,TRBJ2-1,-,CASSQTGTMDEQFF,TGTGCCAGCAGCCAAACAGGGACTATGGATGAGCAGTTCTTC
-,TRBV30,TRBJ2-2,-,CASPPLGGTGTGELFF,TGTGCCAGCCCCCCCCTCGGAGGGACGGGGACCGGGGAGCTGTTTTTT
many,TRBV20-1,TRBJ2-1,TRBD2,CSANLAGGGNEQFF,TGCAGTGCTAACCTAGCGGGAGGGGGCAATGAGCAGTTCTTC
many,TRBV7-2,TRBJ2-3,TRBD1,CASSTRQGEDTQYF,TGTGCCAGCAGCACCCGACAGGGGGAAGATACGCAGTATTTT
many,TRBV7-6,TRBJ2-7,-,CASSSLREGGPYEQYF,TGTGCCAGCAGCTCCCTGAGGGAGGGGGGACCCTACGAGCAGTACTTC
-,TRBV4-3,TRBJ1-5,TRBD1,CASSQGQGDNQPQHF,TGCGCCAGCAGCCAGGGACAGGGGGACAATCAGCCCCAGCATTTT
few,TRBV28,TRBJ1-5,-,CASSLWSGKGNQPQHF,TGTGCCAGCAGTTTATGGAGCGGGAAGGGGAATCAGCCCCAGCATTTT
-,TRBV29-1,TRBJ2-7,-,CSVESVWQGSLEQYF,TGCAGCGTTGAATCTGTTTGGCAGGGATCCCTGGAGCAGTACTTC
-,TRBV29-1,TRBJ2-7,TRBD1,CSVIDRGEQYF,TGCAGCGTTATAGACAGGGGCGAGCAGTACTTC
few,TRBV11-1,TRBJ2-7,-,CASSRLGRGEQYF,TGTGCCAGCAGCCGACTTGGACGGGGCGAGCAGTACTTC
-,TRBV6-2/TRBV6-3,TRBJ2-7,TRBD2,CASARGTSGYEQYF,TGTGCCAGCGCTAGAGGGACTAGCGGTTACGAGCAGTACTTC
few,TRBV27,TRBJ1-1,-,CASSPIGVIENTEAFF,TGTGCCAGCAGTCCCATTGGTGTTATCGAGAACACTGAAGCTTTCTTT
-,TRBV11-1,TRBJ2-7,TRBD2,CASSETSGQYF,TGTGCCAGCAGCGAAACTAGCGGACAGTACTTC
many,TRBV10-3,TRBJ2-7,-,CAISEGAGTEQYF,TGTGCCATCAGTGAGGGCGCGGGTACCGAGCAGTACTTC
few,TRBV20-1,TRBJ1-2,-,CSAAIINYGYTF,TGCAGTGCCGCGATCATTAACTATGGCTACACCTTC
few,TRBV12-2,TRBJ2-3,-,CASRLGSGRSTDTQYF,TGTGCAAGTCGCTTAGGTAGCGGGAGGAGCACAGATACGCAGTATTTT
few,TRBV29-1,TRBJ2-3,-,CSAPTSADTQYF,TGCAGCGCCCCCACGTCAGCTGATACGCAGTATTTT
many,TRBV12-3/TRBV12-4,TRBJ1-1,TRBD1,CASRPLVGTQGVNTEAFF,TGTGCCAGCAGGCCCCTTGTCGGAACCCAGGGGGTGAACACTGAAGCTTTCTTT
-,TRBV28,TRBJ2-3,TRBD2,CASSPGTSGKLSADTQYF,TGTGCCAGCAGTCCAGGGACTAGCGGGAAGTTGAGTGCAGATACGCAGTATTTT
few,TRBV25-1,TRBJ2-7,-,CASSESSPRQGSYEQYF,TGTGCCAGCAGTGAATCCTCCCCCCGGCAGGGCTCCTACGAGCAGTACTTC
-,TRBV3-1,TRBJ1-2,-,CASSQGRQGYGYTF,TGTGCCAGCAGCCAAGGACGCCAGGGATATGGCTACACCTTC
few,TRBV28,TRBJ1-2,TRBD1,CASREAGTGFYGYTF,TGTGCCAGCAGAGAGGCCGGGACAGGGTTCTATGGCTACACCTTC
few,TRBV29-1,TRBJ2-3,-,CSVGGFARSPTDTQYF,TGCAGCGTTGGTGGTTTTGCCAGGAGCCCCACAGATACGCAGTATTTT
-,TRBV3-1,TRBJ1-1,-,CASSPTGIENTEAFF,TGTGCCAGCAGCCCCACAGGCATTGAGAACACTGAAGCTTTCTTT
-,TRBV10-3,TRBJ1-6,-,CASRGGSSYNSPLHF,TGTGCAAGCCGCGGGGGATCCTCCTATAATTCACCCCTCCACTTT
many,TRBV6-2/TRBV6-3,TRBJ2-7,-,CASSYSKDEQYF,TGTGCCAGCAGTTACTCAAAAGACGAGCAGTACTTC
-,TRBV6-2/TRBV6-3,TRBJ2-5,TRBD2,CASSYPGLARTQYF,TGTGCCAGCAGTTACCCTGGACTAGCGAGGACCCAGTACTTC
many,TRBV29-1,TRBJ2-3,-,CSGQDSPDTQYF,TGCAGCGGACAGGACAGTCCAGATACGCAGTATTTT
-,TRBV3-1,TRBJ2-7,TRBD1,CASSQPGTGIYEQYF,TGTGCCAGCAGCCAACCCGGGACAGGCATCTACGAGCAGTACTTC
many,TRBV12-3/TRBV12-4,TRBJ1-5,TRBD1,CASSPQGASNQPQHF,TGTGCCAGCAGTCCCCAGGGGGCATCGAATCAGCCCCAGCATTTT
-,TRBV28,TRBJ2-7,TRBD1,CASRTGGNGVGEQYF,TGTGCCAGCAGGACAGGGGGGAACGGGGTCGGCGAGCAGTACTTC
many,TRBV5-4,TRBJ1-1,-,CASSLVNTEAFF,TGTGCCAGCAGCTTGGTGAACACTGAAGCTTTCTTT
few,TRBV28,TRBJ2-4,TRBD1,CASRGSGQGILQYF,TGTGCCAGCAGGGGGAGCGGACAGGGGATACTTCAGTACTTC
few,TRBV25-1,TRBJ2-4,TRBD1,CASSQTGIRKNIQYF,TGTGCCAGCAGTCAGACAGGGATTCGGAAAAACATTCAGTACTTC
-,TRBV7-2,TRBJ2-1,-,CASSFQGSRQFF,TGTGCCAGCAGCTTTCAGGGGTCGCGGCAGTTCTTC
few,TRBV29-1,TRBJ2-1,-,CSPRFPWSDEQFF,TGCAGCCCGAGATTCCCTTGGTCAGATGAGCAGTTCTTC
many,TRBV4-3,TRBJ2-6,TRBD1,CASSHWTGSGANVLTF,TGCGCCAGCAGCCACTGGACAGGATCTGGGGCCAACGTCCTGACTTTC
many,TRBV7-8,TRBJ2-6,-,CASSLARAGANVLTF,TGTGCCAGCAGCTTAGCGAGGGCTGGGGCCAACGTCCTGACTTTC
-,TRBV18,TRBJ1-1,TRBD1,CASSSQGANTEAFF,TGTGCCAGCTCATCCCAGGGGGCGAACACTGAAGCTTTCTTT
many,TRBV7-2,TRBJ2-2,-,CASCYDREGRELFF,TGTGCCAGCTGTTACGACAGGGAGGGTAGGGAGCTGTTTTTT
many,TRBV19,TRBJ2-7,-,CASTPTPTSYEQYF,TGTGCCAGTACCCCAACACCTACCTCCTACGAGCAGTACTTC
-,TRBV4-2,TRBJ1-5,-,CASSQDVGEGQPQHF,TGTGCCAGCAGCCAAGATGTGGGGGAGGGCCAGCCCCAGCATTTT
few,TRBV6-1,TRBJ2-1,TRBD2,CASSERAGVGYEQFF,TGTGCCAGCAGTGAAAGGGCGGGAGTGGGATATGAGCAGTTCTTC
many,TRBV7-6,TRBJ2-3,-,CASSFRGSTDTQYF,TGTGCCAGCAGCTTTAGAGGTTCCACAGATACGCAGTATTTT
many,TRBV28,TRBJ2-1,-,CASSSLSGEQFF,TGTGCCAGCAGTTCCCTTAGCGGTGAGCAGTTCTTC